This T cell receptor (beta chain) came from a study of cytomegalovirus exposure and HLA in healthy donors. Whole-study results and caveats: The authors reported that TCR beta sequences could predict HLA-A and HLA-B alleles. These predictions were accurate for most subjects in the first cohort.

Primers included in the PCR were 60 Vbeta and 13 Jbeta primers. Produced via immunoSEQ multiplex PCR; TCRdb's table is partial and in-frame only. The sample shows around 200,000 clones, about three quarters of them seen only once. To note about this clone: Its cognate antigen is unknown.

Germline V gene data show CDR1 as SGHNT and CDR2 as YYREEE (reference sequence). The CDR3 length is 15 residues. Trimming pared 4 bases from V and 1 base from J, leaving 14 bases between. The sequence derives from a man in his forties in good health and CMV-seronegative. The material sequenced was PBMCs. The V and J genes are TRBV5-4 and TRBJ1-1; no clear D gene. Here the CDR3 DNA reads TGTGCCAGCAGCCTGGGCTATCGGGGGAACACTGAAGCTTTCTTT. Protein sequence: CASSLGYRGNTEAFF.